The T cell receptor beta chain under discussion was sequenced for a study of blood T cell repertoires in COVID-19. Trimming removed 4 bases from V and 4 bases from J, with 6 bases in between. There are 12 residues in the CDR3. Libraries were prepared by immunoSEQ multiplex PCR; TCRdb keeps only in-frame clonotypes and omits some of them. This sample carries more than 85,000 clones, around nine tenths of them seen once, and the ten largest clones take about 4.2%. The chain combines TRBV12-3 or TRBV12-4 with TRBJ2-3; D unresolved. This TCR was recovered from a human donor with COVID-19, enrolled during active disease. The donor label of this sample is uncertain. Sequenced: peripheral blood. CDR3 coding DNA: TGTGCCAGCAGTTCCTCTGCAGATACGCAGTATTTT. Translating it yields CASSSSADTQYF.